The 7 T cell receptor beta chains given below trace back to one sample, sequenced in a study of cytomegalovirus exposure and HLA in healthy donors. PCR employed 60 Vbeta and 13 Jbeta primers. Profiled with immunoSEQ multiplex PCR; TCRdb holds only in-frame clones, not every one. Counted here are about 140,000 clones, just over 70% occurring once; the ten biggest clones make up 1.5% to 2%. The sample comprised PBMCs. The source of these receptors is a woman in her twenties or thirties in good health and CMV-seronegative.

The chain combines TRBV6-1 with TRBJ2-2; 11 bases are a match to TRBD2. This CDR3 contains 16 residues. Germline values: CDR1 MNHNS, CDR2 SASEGT. After removal of 2 bases from V and 3 bases from J, the junction contained 2 bases not matched to a gene. The CDR3 sequence is CASSETSGGYTGELFF. CDR3 coding DNA: TGTGCCAGCAGTGAAACTAGCGGGGGCTACACCGGGGAGCTGTTTTTT.

The chain recombines TRBV27 with TRBJ2-1; 13 bases are shared with TRBD2. The germline gives CDR1 MNHEY, CDR2 SMNVEV (reference sequence). V lost 6 bases and J lost 6; bases outside the gene matches: 8. This CDR3 spans 16 amino acids. The CDR3 loop is CASRRTSGSFGNEQFF. The CDR3 DNA is TGTGCCAGCAGACGGACTAGCGGGAGTTTCGGCAATGAGCAGTTCTTC.

Worth noting for this clone: The junction departs from the called germline gene at one end, perhaps through a read error. The rearrangement uses TRBV7-9 and TRBJ1-6; 7 bases agree with TRBD1. Per the germline V gene, CDR1 is SEHNR and CDR2 is FQNEAQ (reference sequence). The CDR3 is made up of 18 amino acids. CDR3 sequence reads: CSSSSRQGHPIYNSPLHF. As DNA, the CDR3 is TGTTCCAGCAGCTCAAGACAGGGACATCCAATTTATAATTCACCCCTCCACTTT.

The chain has TRBV27 and TRBJ1-4, with D tentatively TRBD1 (5 bases). The CDR3 consists of 15 residues. Trimming removed 4 bases from V and 0 bases from J, with 9 bases in between. Germline CDR1 is MNHEY and CDR2 is SMNVEV (reference sequence). CDR3 in amino acids: CASSSQGPTNEKLFF. The DNA of the CDR3 is TGTGCCAGCAGTTCCCAGGGCCCAACTAATGAAAAACTGTTTTTT.

The chain employs TRBV2 and TRBJ1-2, with 12 bases lining up with TRBD1. The CDR3 is made up of 16 amino acids. CDR1 and CDR2 (germline): SNHLY, FYNNEI. V gave up 2 bases and J gave up 3 bases; unmatched junction bases: 4. The CDR3 nucleotides read TGTGCCAGCAGTGAAAGGGGGACAGGGGGCCACTATGGCTACACCTTC. Its translation is CASSERGTGGHYGYTF.

The chain's CDR3 is CASRSSGGESGTGELFF. Written as DNA, the CDR3 is TGCGCCAGCAGAAGCTCCGGGGGGGAGAGTGGCACCGGGGAGCTGTTTTTT. This chain links TRBV5-1 with TRBJ2-2; 8 nucleotides agree with TRBD2. CDR3 size: 17 residues. Germline values: CDR1 SGHRS, CDR2 YFSETQ. With V trimmed by 5 bases and J by 4 bases, 13 bases remained unmatched.

The CDR3 DNA is TGTGCCAGCAGTGTGCGGGGACAGGGGGTCGTAGGCTACACCTTC. It codes for CASSVRGQGVVGYTF. The V gene is TRBV2, the J gene TRBJ1-2, with 11 bases matching TRBD1. The CDR3 runs to 15 residues. Germline CDR1 SNHLY, CDR2 FYNNEI. The V segment lost 4 bases and the J segment 8 bases; nucleotides outside the gene matches: 9.